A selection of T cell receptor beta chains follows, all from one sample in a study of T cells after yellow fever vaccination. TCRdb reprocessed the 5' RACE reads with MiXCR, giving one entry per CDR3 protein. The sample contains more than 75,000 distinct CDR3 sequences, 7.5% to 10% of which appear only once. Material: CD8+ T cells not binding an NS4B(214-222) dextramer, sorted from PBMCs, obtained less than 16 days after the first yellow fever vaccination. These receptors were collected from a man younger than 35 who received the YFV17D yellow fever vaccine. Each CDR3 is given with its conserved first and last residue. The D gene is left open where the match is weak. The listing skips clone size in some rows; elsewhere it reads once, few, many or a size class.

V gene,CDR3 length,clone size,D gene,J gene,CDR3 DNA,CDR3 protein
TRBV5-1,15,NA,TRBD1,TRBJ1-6,TGCGCCAGCAGCTTGCTGCAGGGGGAAAGGTCACCCCTCCACTTT,CASSLLQGERSPLHF
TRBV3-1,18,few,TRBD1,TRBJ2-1,TGTGCCAGCAGCCTACAGGGGACCCCACTCAGCTCCTACAATGAGCAGTTCTTC,CASSLQGTPLSSYNEQFF
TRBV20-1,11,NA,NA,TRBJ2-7,TGCAGTGCTAGGTCCATCTACGAGCAGTACTTC,CSARSIYEQYF
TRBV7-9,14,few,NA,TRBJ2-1,TGTGCCAGCAGCTTCTTTGATAGCTACAATGAGCAGTTCTTC,CASSFFDSYNEQFF
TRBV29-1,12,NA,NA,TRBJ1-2,TGCAGCGTGACGACGGGTTACTATGGCTACACCTTC,CSVTTGYYGYTF
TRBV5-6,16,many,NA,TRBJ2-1,TGTGCCAGCAGCTTGGGTGCGGGAAGCTCCTACAATGAGCAGTTCTTC,CASSLGAGSSYNEQFF
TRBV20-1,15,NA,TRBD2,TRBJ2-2,TGCAGTGCTAGCCAGACTAGCGATGACACCGGGGAGCTGTTTTTT,CSASQTSDDTGELFF
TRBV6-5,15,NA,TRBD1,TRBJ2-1,TGTGCCAGCAGTTCTGACAGGGACCCCTACAATGAGCAGTTCTTC,CASSSDRDPYNEQFF
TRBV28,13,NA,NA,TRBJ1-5,TGTGCCAGCAATCAGGGGTTCGGTCAGCCCCAGCATTTT,CASNQGFGQPQHF
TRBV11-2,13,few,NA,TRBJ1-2,TGTGCCAGCAGCGTACAAACGTTCTATGGCTACACCTTC,CASSVQTFYGYTF
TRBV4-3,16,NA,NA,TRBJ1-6,TGCGCCAGCAGCCAAGGGGAAGTGGCAGGGCGGTCACCCCTCCACTTT,CASSQGEVAGRSPLHF
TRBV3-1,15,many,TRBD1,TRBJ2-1,TGTGCCAGCAGCAACGACAGGGGCCCCCACAATGAGCAGTTCTTC,CASSNDRGPHNEQFF
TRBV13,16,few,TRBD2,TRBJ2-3,TGTGCCAGCAGCTTAGTCGTTGGGGGGGGCACAGATACGCAGTATTTT,CASSLVVGGGTDTQYF
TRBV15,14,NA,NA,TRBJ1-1,TGTGCCACCGGGAACCCAGGTGCCGGGACCCGAGCTTTCTTT,CATGNPGAGTRAFF
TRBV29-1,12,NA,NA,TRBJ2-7,TGCAGCGTTGAGGGGATAACCTACGAGCAGTACTTC,CSVEGITYEQYF
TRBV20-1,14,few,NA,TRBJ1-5,TGCAGTGCTAGCGACCAAGGGCTGAATCAGCCCCAGCATTTT,CSASDQGLNQPQHF
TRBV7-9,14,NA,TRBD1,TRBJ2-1,TGTGCCAGCAGCCGGACAGGCTCCTACAATGAGCAGTTCTTC,CASSRTGSYNEQFF
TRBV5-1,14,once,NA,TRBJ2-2,TGCGCCAGCAGCTTGTTGCAGGCCACCGGGGAGCTGTTTTTT,CASSLLQATGELFF
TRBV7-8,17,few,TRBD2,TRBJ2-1,TGTGCCAGCAGCTCGGCCGGCCCAGCGGGGGTTCACAATGAGCAGTTCTTC,CASSSAGPAGVHNEQFF
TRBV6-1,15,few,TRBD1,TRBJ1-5,TGTGCCTCCGGACCACGGGACAGGGTCGGGCAGCCCCAGCATTTT,CASGPRDRVGQPQHF
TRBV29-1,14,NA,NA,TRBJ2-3,TGCAGCGCCGACCGGGCCACAGGCACAGATACGCAGTATTTT,CSADRATGTDTQYF
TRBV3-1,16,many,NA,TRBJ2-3,TGTGCCAGCAGCCAAGAAGGGGTCGTTGGAACAGATACGCAGTATTTT,CASSQEGVVGTDTQYF
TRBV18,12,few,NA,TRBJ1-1,TGTGCCAGCCTCGGGGGAGCGGGTGAAGCTTTCTTT,CASLGGAGEAFF
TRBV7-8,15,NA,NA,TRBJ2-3,TGTGCCAGCAGCTTCTTTGCGGCTAGCACAGATACGCAGTATTTT,CASSFFAASTDTQYF
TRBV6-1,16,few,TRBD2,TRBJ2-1,TGTGCCAGCAGCGAGCCGGCGGGGGGGTTTGGCAATGAGCAGTTCTTC,CASSEPAGGFGNEQFF
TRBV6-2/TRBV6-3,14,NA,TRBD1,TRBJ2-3,TGTGCCAGCATAAACCGGGACAGGGGAGATACGCAGTATTTT,CASINRDRGDTQYF
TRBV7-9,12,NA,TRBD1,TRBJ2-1,TGTGCCAGCAGCTTACAGGGGGATGAGCAGTTCTTC,CASSLQGDEQFF
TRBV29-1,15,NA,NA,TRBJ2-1,TGCAGCGTTGAGTTAGAGGCTAGCGAAAGGAATGAGCAGTTCTTC,CSVELEASERNEQFF
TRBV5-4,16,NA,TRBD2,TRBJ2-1,TGTGCCAGCAGCTTGGCTAGTCTAGCGGGGGTTCATGAGCAGTTCTTC,CASSLASLAGVHEQFF
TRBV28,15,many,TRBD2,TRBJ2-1,TGTGCCAGCAGTTTACTAGCGGGCTCCTACAATGAGCAGTTCTTC,CASSLLAGSYNEQFF
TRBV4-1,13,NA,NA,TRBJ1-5,TGCGCCAGCAGCCAAGACGTCGGACAGCCCCAGCATTTT,CASSQDVGQPQHF
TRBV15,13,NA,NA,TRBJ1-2,TGTGCCACCAGCAGGGACCAAAACTATGGCTACACCTTC,CATSRDQNYGYTF
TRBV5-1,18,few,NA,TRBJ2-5,TGCGCCAGCAGCTTGGGTCTGGGGGCGGCTCTAGATCAAGAGACCCAGTACTTC,CASSLGLGAALDQETQYF
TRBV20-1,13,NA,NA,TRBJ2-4,TGCAGTGCTGGTCGTCAAGCCAAAAACATTCAGTACTTC,CSAGRQAKNIQYF
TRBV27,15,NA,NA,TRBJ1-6,TGTGCCAGCAGTTTATTAGGGGTCGAGAATTCACCCCTCCACTTT,CASSLLGVENSPLHF
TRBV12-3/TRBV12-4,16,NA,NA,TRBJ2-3,TGTGCCAGCAGTTTAACTCTCGCACACGGCACAGATACGCAGTATTTT,CASSLTLAHGTDTQYF
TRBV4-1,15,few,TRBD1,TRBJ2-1,TGCGCCAGCAGCGAACCCCGGGACAGGATAAATGAGCAGTTCTTC,CASSEPRDRINEQFF
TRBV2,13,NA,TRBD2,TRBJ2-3,TGTGCCAGCAGTGGACTAGCCACAGATACGCAGTATTTT,CASSGLATDTQYF
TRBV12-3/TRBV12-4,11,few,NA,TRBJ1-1,TGTGCCAGCAGCTATTCAGGGGAAGCTTTCTTT,CASSYSGEAFF
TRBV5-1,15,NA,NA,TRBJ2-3,TGCGCCAGCAGCCCTGGACGAAGGTCCCAAGATACGCAGTATTTT,CASSPGRRSQDTQYF
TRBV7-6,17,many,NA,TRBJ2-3,TGTGCCAGCAGCTCTAGAGGGGCCGCTCCAAACACAGATACGCAGTATTTT,CASSSRGAAPNTDTQYF
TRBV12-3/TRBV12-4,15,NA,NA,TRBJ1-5,TGTGCCAGCAGTCCGACTTATGGCAGCAATCAGCCCCAGCATTTT,CASSPTYGSNQPQHF
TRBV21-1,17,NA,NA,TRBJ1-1,TGTTCCAGCAGCACTAGACAGGGCCTAAGTTTGGGCACTGAAGCTTTCTTT,CSSSTRQGLSLGTEAFF
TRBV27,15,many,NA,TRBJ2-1,TGTGCCAGCAGTTTAAAAGGGGGGACCTACAATGAGCAGTTCTTC,CASSLKGGTYNEQFF
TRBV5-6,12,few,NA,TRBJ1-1,TGTGCCAGCAGCTTGGGGCACACTGAAGCTTTCTTT,CASSLGHTEAFF
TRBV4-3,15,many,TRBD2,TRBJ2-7,TGCGCCAGCAGCCAAGTAGCGGGGGGCTCCTACGAGCAGTACTTC,CASSQVAGGSYEQYF
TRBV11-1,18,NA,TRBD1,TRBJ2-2,TGTGCCAGCAGCACCAACCGAGGGACAGTTGTAAACACCGGGGAGCTGTTTTTT,CASSTNRGTVVNTGELFF
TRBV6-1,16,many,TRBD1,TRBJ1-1,TGTGCCAGCAGTGAAGGACAGGGGCCGGGTCAGACTGAAGCTTTCTTT,CASSEGQGPGQTEAFF
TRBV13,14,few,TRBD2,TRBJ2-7,TGTGCCAGCAGCCCCAGCGGGGGACACTACGAGCAGTACTTC,CASSPSGGHYEQYF
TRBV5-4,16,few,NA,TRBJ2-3,TGTGCCAGCAGCCCCAAGGTACAGCCTAGCACAGATACGCAGTATTTT,CASSPKVQPSTDTQYF
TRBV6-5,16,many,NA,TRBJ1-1,TGTGCCAGCAGTTACGGTATTGTTTGGGAGAACACTGAAGCTTTCTTT,CASSYGIVWENTEAFF
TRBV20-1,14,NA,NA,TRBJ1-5,TGCAGTGCTAGGGACAGTCTCAGCAATCAGCCCCAGCATTTT,CSARDSLSNQPQHF
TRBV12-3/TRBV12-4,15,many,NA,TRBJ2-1,TGTGCCAGCAGTTTTACTCTAGGGTCCTACAATGAGCAGTTCTTC,CASSFTLGSYNEQFF
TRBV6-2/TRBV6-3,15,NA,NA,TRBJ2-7,TGTGCCAGCAGTACCAGGACAGGAGGGTCCTACGAGCAGTACTTC,CASSTRTGGSYEQYF
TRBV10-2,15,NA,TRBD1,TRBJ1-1,TGCGCCAGCAGTGGGGGACAGGGGGTAAGCACTGAAGCTTTCTTT,CASSGGQGVSTEAFF
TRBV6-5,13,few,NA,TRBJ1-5,TGTGCCAGCAGTCAGGGAACACGCCAGCCCCAGCATTTT,CASSQGTRQPQHF
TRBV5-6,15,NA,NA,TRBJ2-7,TGTGCCAGCACCTCTGCCGGACGGGGATTCTACGAGCAGTACTTC,CASTSAGRGFYEQYF
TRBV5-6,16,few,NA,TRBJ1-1,TGTGCCAGCAGCTCTTCAGGGGCTACTCATAACACTGAAGCTTTCTTT,CASSSSGATHNTEAFF
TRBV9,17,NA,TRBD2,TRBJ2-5,TGTGCCAGCAGCGTAGCGTCTGGTAGCGGGCCCCAAGAGACCCAGTACTTC,CASSVASGSGPQETQYF
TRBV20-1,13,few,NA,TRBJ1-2,TGCAGTGCTAGAGAGGACCTCCAGGGTGGCTACACCTTC,CSAREDLQGGYTF